Listed here are 7 T cell receptor beta chains from one sample, sequenced in a study of T-cell memory formation after mild COVID-19. TCRdb reprocessed the 5' RACE reads via MiXCR and lists one record per CDR3 protein. The repertoire holds around 340,000 distinct CDR3 sequences, approximately 21% seen once, with roughly an eighth in the top ten. Sequenced sample: PBMCs or a T cell subset sorted from them (not recorded which). These receptors came from an adult woman who had mild COVID-19 (a few samples of this study predate the infection). Cell type and time point are not known.

This clonotype was recorded once. This chain joins TRBV20-1 and TRBJ2-3; D gene ambiguous. Between the trimmed V and J ends, which lost 6 bases and 2 bases, there was a span of 15 bases. This CDR3 is built from 14 residues. Per germline, CDR1 DFQATT and CDR2 SNEGSKA (reference sequence). The CDR3 region is CSARPMTLTDTQYF. The CDR3, as DNA: TGCAGTGCGCGTCCGATGACTCTCACAGATACGCAGTATTTT.

The chain joins TRBV15 to TRBJ2-3; TRBD1 or TRBD2 may be the D gene (5 bases each). CDR3 length: 14 residues. V was clipped by 5 bases and J by 4 bases, with 13 bases between them. From germline, CDR1 is LNHNV and CDR2 YYDKDF (reference sequence). This chain's CDR3 is CATSGPGASDTQYF. The CDR3, as DNA: TGTGCCACCAGCGGGCCCGGGGCTTCAGATACGCAGTATTTT.

This clonotype showed up just a few times. This chain links TRBV6-5 with TRBJ2-5; D remains ambiguous. V lost 4 bases and J lost 2, with 26 bases in between. Looked up from germline, CDR1 is MNHEY and CDR2 is SVGAGI. The CDR3 covers 19 residues. CDR3 loop: CASSCPSGRSALGQETQYF. In DNA form, the CDR3 reads TGTGCCAGCAGTTGCCCGTCGGGCAGATCCGCATTGGGGCAAGAGACCCAGTACTTC.

This clonotype has more than one count but fewer than ten. The rearrangement uses TRBV30 and TRBJ2-5, with unresolved D. The V end lost 4 bases, the J end lost 5 bases, and 11 bases lay between the germline ends. Germline loops: CDR1 GTSNPN, CDR2 SVGIG (reference sequence). The CDR3 spans 12 residues. The CDR3 reads CAWMLLTETQYF. CDR3 bases: TGTGCCTGGATGTTGCTGACGGAGACCCAGTACTTC.

A few counts support this clonotype. The CDR3 spells CASSDRGGSWDEQYF. CDR3 DNA sequence: TGTGCCAGCAGCGACAGGGGTGGGTCCTGGGACGAGCAGTACTTC. The chain links TRBV9 to TRBJ2-7; 7 bases map to TRBD1. Germline V CDR1 and CDR2: SGDLS, YYNGEE. There are 15 residues in the CDR3. Unmatched junction bases numbered 11, after V lost 3 bases and J lost 5 bases.

This clonotype was seen more than once but under ten times. J is TRBJ2-3 and V is TRBV2; TRBD1 agrees at 12 bases. The CDR3 has 13 amino acids. Looked up from germline, CDR1 is SNHLY and CDR2 is FYNNEI. The J segment lost 7 bases and the V segment lost 8 bases, leaving 4 bases of the junction unmatched. The CDR3 DNA is TGTGCCAGCTCAGGGACAGGGGGCTATACGCAGTATTTT. This encodes CASSGTGGYTQYF.

This CDR3 reads CASSLPEEPPQETQYF. In DNA form, the CDR3 reads TGTGCCAGCAGCCTCCCGGAGGAACCACCTCAAGAGACCCAGTACTTC. The J gene is TRBJ2-5, the V gene TRBV7-9; D might be TRBD2 (5 bases). V lost 5 bases and J 2 bases, leaving 18 bases between the germline ends. The V gene's germline CDR1 is SEHNR and CDR2 FQNEAQ (reference sequence). CDR3 size: 16 residues. The full variable domain, its missing parts supplied by reference TRBV7-9 and TRBJ2-5, is DTGVSQNPRHKITKRGQNVTFRCDPISEHNRLYWYRQTLGQGPEFLTYFQNEAQLEKSRLLSDRFSAERPKGSFSTLEIQRTEQGDSAMYLCASSLPEEPPQETQYFGPGTRLLVL.